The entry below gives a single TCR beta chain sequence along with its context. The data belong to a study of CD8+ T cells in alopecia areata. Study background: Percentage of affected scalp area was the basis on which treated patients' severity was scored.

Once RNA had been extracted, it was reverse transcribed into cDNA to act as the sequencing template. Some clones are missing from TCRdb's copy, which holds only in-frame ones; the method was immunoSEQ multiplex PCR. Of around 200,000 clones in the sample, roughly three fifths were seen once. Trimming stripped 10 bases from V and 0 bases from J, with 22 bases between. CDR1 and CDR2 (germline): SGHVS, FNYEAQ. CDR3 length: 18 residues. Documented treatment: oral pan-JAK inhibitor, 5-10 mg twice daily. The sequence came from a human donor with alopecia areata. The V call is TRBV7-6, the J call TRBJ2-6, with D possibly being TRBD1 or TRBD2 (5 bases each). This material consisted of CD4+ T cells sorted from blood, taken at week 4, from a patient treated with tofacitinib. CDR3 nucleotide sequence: TGTGCCAACCCCTCATGGGGGAGCGAAAGCTCTGGGGCCAACGTCCTGACTTTC. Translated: CANPSWGSESSGANVLTF. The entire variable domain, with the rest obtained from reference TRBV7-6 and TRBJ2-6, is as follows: GAGVSQSPRYKVTKRGQDVALRCDPISGHVSLYWYRQALGQGPEFLTYFNYEAQQDKSGLPNDRFSAERPEGSISTLTIQRTEQRDSAMYRCANPSWGSESSGANVLTFGAGSRLTVL.